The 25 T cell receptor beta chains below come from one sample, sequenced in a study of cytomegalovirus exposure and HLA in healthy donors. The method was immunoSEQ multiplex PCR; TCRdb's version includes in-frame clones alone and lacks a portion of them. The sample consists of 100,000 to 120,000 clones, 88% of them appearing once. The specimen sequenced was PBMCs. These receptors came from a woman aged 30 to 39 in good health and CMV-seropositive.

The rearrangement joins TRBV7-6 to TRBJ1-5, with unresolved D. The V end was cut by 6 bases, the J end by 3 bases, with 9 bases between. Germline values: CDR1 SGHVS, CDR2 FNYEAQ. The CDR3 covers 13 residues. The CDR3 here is CASSFQDNQPQHF. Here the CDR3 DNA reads TGTGCCAGCAGTTTCCAGGACAATCAGCCCCAGCATTTT.

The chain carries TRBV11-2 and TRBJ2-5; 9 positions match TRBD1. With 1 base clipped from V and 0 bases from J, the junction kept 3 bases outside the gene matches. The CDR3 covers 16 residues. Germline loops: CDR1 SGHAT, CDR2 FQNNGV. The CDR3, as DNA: TGTGCCAGCAGCTTAGCGGACAGGGGTCACCAAGAGACCCAGTACTTC. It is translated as CASSLADRGHQETQYF.

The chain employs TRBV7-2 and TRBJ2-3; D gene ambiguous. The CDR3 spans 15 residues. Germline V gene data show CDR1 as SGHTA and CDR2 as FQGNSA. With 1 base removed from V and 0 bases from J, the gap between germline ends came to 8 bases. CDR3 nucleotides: TGTGCCAGCAGCTTAGATGCGACTAGCACAGATACGCAGTATTTT. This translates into CASSLDATSTDTQYF.

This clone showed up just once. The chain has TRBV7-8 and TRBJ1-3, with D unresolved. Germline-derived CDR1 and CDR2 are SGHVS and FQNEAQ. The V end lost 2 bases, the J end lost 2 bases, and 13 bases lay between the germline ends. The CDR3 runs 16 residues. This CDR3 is CASSLSGGITGNTIYF. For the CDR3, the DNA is TGTGCCAGCAGCTTAAGTGGCGGGATCACTGGAAACACCATATATTTT.

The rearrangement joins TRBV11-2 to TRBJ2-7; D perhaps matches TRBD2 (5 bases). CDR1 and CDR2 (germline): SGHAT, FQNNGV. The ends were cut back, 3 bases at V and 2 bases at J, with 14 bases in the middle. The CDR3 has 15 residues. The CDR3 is CASSFGVGSPYEQYF. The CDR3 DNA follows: TGTGCCAGCAGCTTTGGGGTAGGGAGTCCCTACGAGCAGTACTTC.

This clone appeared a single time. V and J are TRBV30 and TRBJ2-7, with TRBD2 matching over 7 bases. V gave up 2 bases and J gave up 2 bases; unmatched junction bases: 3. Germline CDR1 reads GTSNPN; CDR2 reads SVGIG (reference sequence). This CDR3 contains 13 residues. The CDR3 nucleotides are TGTGCCTGGAGTTCTAGCGGCCCCTACGAGCAGTACTTC. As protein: CAWSSSGPYEQYF.

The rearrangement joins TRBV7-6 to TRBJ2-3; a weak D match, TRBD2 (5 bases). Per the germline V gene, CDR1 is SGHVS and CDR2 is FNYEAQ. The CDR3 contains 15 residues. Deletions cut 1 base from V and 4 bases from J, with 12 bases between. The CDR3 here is CASSLVVGAPDTQYF. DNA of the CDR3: TGTGCCAGCAGCTTAGTCGTGGGAGCCCCAGATACGCAGTATTTT.

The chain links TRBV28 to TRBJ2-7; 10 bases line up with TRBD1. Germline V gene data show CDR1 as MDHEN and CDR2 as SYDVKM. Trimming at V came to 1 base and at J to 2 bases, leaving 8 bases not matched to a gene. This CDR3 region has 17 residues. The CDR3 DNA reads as TGTGCCAGCAGTTTATTGGGCGGGGGGACAGGGGCCTACGAGCAGTACTTC. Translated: CASSLLGGGTGAYEQYF.

The CDR3 region has the DNA TGTGCCAGCAGCGTCTCCGGGGGAGCTAACTATGGCTACACCTTC. It is translated as CASSVSGGANYGYTF. J is TRBJ1-2 and V is TRBV9, with a weak D call TRBD1 (5 bases). CDR1 and CDR2 from the germline V gene are SGDLS and YYNGEE. The V end lost 2 bases, the J end lost 0 bases, and 11 bases lay between the germline ends. CDR3 length: 15 amino acids.

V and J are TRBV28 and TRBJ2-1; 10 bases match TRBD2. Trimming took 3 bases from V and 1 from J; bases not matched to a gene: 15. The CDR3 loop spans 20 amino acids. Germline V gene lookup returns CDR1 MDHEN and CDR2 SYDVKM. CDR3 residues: CASSFYSGRAGSKSYNEQFF. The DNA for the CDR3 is TGTGCCAGCAGTTTTTACAGCGGGAGGGCCGGCAGTAAATCCTACAATGAGCAGTTCTTC.

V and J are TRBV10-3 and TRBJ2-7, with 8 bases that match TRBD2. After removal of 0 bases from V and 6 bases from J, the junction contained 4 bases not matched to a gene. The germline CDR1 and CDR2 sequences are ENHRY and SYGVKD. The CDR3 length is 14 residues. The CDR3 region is CAISESSGTVEQYF. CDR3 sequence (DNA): TGTGCCATCAGTGAGTCTAGCGGGACGGTCGAGCAGTACTTC.

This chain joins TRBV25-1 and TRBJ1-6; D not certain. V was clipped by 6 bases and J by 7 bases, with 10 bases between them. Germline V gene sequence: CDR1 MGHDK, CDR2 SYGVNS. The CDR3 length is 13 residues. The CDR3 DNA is TGTGCCAGCAGCCCACAACACAATTCACCCCTCCACTTT. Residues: CASSPQHNSPLHF.

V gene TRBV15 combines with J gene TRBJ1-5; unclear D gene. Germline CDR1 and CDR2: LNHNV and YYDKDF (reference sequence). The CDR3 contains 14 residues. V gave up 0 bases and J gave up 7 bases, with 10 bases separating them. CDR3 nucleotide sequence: TGTGCCACCAGCAGAGAGGGCAGTCTCCAGCCCCAGCATTTT. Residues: CATSREGSLQPQHF. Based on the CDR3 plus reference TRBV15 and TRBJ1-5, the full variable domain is DAMVIQNPRYQVTQFGKPVTLSCSQTLNHNVMYWYQQKSSQAPKLLFHYYDKDFNNEADTPDNFQSRRPNTSFCFLDIRSPGLGDTAMYLCATSREGSLQPQHFGDGTRLSIL.

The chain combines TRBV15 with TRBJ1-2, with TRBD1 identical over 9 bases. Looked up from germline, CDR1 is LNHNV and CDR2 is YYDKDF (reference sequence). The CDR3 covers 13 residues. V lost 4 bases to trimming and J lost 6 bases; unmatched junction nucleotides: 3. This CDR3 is CATSIGTGHGYTF. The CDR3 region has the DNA TGTGCCACCAGCATCGGGACAGGGCATGGCTACACCTTC.

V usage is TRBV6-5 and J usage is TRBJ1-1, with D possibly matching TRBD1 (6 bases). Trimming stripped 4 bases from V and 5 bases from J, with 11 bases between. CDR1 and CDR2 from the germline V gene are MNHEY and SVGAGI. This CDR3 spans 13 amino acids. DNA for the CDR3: TGTGCCAGCAGTTTTCAGGGGAATACTGAAGCTTTCTTT. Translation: CASSFQGNTEAFF.

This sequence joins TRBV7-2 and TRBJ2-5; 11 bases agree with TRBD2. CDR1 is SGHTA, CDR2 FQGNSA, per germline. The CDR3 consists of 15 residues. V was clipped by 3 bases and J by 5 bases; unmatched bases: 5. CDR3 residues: CASSFGTSGSETQYF. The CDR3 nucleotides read TGTGCCAGCAGCTTTGGGACTAGCGGTTCGGAGACCCAGTACTTC.

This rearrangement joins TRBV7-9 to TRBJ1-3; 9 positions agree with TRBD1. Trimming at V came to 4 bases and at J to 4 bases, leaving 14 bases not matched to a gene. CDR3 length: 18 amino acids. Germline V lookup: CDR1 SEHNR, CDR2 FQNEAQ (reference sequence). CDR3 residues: CASSSGQGIARLGNTIYF. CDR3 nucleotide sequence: TGTGCCAGCAGCTCTGGACAGGGGATCGCGCGACTGGGAAACACCATATATTTT. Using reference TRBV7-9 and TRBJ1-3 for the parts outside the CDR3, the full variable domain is DTGVSQNPRHKITKRGQNVTFRCDPISEHNRLYWYRQTLGQGPEFLTYFQNEAQLEKSRLLSDRFSAERPKGSFSTLEIQRTEQGDSAMYLCASSSGQGIARLGNTIYFGEGSWLTVV.

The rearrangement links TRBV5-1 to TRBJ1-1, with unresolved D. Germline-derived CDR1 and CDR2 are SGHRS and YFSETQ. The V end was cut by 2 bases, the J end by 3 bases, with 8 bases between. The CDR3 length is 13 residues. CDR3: CASSFGRDTEAFF. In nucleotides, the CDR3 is TGCGCCAGCAGCTTTGGGCGGGACACTGAAGCTTTCTTT.

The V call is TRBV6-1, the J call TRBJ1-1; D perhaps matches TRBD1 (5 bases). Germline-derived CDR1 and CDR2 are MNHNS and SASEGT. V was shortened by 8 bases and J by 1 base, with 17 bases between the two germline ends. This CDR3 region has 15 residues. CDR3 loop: CASALPGQTNTEAFF. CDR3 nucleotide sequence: TGTGCCAGCGCCCTCCCAGGGCAGACGAACACTGAAGCTTTCTTT.

CDR3: CATQPSSYNSPLHF. The CDR3 DNA is TGTGCCACCCAACCGAGCTCCTATAATTCACCCCTCCACTTT. The rearrangement uses TRBV19 and TRBJ1-6; D remains unclear. V lost 10 bases and J 0 bases, leaving 10 bases between the germline ends. The germline CDR1 and CDR2 sequences are LNHDA and SQIVND (reference sequence). The CDR3 length is 14 residues.

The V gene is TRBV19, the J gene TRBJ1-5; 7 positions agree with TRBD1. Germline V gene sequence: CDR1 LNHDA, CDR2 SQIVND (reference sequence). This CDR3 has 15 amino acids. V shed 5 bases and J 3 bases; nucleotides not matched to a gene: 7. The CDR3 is CASSPLDRDNQPQHF. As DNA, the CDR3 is TGTGCCAGTAGTCCCCTTGACAGGGACAATCAGCCCCAGCATTTT.

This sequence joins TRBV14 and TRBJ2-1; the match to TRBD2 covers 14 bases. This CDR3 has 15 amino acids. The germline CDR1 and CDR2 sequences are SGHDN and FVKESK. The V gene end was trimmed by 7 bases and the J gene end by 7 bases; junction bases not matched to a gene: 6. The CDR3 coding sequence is TGTGCCAGCACCAGACTAGCGGGAGGGCCTAATGAGCAGTTCTTC. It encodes CASTRLAGGPNEQFF.

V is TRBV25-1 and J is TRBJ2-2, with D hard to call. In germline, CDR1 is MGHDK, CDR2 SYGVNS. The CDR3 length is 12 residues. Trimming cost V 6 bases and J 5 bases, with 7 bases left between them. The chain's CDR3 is CASRQPTGELFF. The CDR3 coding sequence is TGTGCCAGCAGACAGCCTACCGGGGAGCTGTTTTTT.

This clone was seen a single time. The CDR3 DNA sequence: TGCAGCGTTGGGGTGGGCCTAGCGGGGTTCGTTGAGCAGTTCTTC. The encoded protein is CSVGVGLAGFVEQFF. The gene calls are TRBV29-1 and TRBJ2-1, with TRBD2 matching over 9 bases. Germline V gene data show CDR1 as SQVTM and CDR2 as ANQGSEA. J gave up 9 bases and V 4 bases, and 13 bases lay outside the gene matches. CDR3 size: 15 residues.

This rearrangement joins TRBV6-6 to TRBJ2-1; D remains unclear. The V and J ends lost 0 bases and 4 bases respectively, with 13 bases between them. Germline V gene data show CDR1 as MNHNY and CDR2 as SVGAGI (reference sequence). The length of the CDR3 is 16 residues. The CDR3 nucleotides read TGTGCCAGCAGTTACTCTCTCGATGCGGAATACAATGAGCAGTTCTTC. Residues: CASSYSLDAEYNEQFF.